This T cell receptor (beta chain) was recorded in a study of regulatory T cells in long-lasting Graves disease. This clonotype was counted at least ten times. Library construction for TCR beta used iRepertoire HTBI primers and Arm-PCR of CDR3 regions. TCRdb analysed the multiplex PCR reads with MiXCR anew, one entry per CDR3 protein. Of hundreds of thousands of distinct CDR3 sequences listed, approximately 16% are singletons. Time point in this sample: newly diagnosed GD, antithyroid drugs for less than 3 months. After RNA was extracted from PBMCs, the TCR library was made from it. Unmatched junction bases numbered 4, after V lost 3 bases and J lost 5 bases. This CDR3 region has 15 residues. Separately, the same data were catalogued under a study of T cells in Graves' hyperthyroidism and ophthalmopathy. As that study records: Clinical symptoms, serum thyroxine, TRAb, thyroid ultrasound and orbital computed tomography informed diagnoses.

This receptor was obtained from a man younger than 35 with Graves disease. The chain joins TRBV12-3 or TRBV12-4 to TRBJ2-2; TRBD2 matches 9 bases. The specimen was peripheral blood mononuclear cells (PBMCs), collected at new diagnosis, from a patient treated with antithyroid drugs. In nucleotides, the CDR3 is TGTGCCAGCAGTTTTAGCGGGAGTGGTACCGGGGAGCTGTTTTTT. This translates into CASSFSGSGTGELFF.